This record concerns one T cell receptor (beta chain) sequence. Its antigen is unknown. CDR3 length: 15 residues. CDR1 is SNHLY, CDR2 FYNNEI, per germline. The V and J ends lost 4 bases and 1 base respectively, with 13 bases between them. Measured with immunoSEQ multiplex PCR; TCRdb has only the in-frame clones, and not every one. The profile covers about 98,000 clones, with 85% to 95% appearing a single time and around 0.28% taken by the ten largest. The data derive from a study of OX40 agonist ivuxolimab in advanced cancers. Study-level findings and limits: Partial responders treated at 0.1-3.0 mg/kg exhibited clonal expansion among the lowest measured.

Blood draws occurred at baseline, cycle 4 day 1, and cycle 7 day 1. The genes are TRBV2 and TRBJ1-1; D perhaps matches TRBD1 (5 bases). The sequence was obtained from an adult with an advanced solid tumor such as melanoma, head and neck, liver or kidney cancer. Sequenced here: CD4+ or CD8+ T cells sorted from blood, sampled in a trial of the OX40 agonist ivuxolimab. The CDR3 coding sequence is TGTGCCAGCAGTGGGGGCTCGACCAGGAACACTGAAGCTTTCTTT. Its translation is CASSGGSTRNTEAFF.